Listed here are 26 T cell receptor beta chains from one sample, sequenced in a study of cytomegalovirus exposure and HLA in healthy donors. Generated by immunoSEQ multiplex PCR, the TCRdb table keeps only in-frame clones and is missing some. The sample holds 70,000 to 75,000 clones, around 93% seen once. The sample comprised PBMCs. The receptors derive from a woman aged 18-35 years in good health and CMV-seronegative.

CDR3 sequence: CASSIQGGAYNEQFF. CDR3 nucleotides: TGTGCCAGTAGTATACAAGGGGGCGCCTACAATGAGCAGTTCTTC. The chain is built from TRBV19 and TRBJ2-1; TRBD1 agrees at 7 bases. The CDR3 covers 15 residues. Germline trimming cut 2 bases from V and 2 bases from J; bases unmatched to any gene: 3. Per germline, CDR1 LNHDA and CDR2 SQIVND (reference sequence).

The chain carries TRBV9 and TRBJ2-2; D perhaps matches TRBD2 (5 bases). Trimming pared 5 bases from V and 1 base from J, leaving 12 bases between. Looked up from germline, CDR1 is SGDLS and CDR2 is YYNGEE. This CDR3 has 15 amino acids. The CDR3 sequence: CASSPRTGNTGELFF. CDR3 sequence (DNA): TGTGCCAGCAGTCCGCGGACTGGGAACACCGGGGAGCTGTTTTTT. Complete variable domain (other parts from reference TRBV9 and TRBJ2-2): DSGVTQTPKHLITATGQRVTLRCSPRSGDLSVYWYQQSLDQGLQFLIQYYNGEERAKGNILERFSAQQFPDLHSELNLSSLELGDSALYFCASSPRTGNTGELFFGEGSRLTVL.

V and J are TRBV2 and TRBJ2-7; D remains unclear. Trimming stripped 0 bases from V and 4 bases from J, with 4 bases between. The CDR3 loop spans 12 amino acids. Looked up from germline, CDR1 is SNHLY and CDR2 is FYNNEI. This chain's CDR3 is CASSEATYEQYF. For the CDR3, the DNA is TGTGCCAGCAGTGAAGCGACTTACGAGCAGTACTTC.

The V gene is TRBV19, the J gene TRBJ2-2; 8 bases fit TRBD2. Unmatched junction bases numbered 8, after V lost 3 bases and J lost 5 bases. The CDR3 covers 16 residues. The germline V gene has CDR1 LNHDA and CDR2 SQIVND (reference sequence). CDR3 bases: TGTGCCAGTAGTATGGACAGCGGGAGAAGGACCGGGGAGCTGTTTTTT. Encoded protein: CASSMDSGRRTGELFF.

The CDR3: CSVVPSGVTQETQYF. The CDR3 DNA sequence: TGCAGCGTTGTTCCTAGCGGAGTGACCCAAGAGACCCAGTACTTC. The rearrangement uses TRBV29-1 and TRBJ2-5, with TRBD2 matching over 7 bases. The trim removed 4 bases at V and 1 base at J, leaving 9 bases unmatched. The CDR3 spans 15 residues. The germline gives CDR1 SQVTM, CDR2 ANQGSEA.

This clone has just one count. The J gene is TRBJ2-7, the V gene TRBV5-4, with 8 bases identical to TRBD2. The CDR3 has 15 amino acids. V gave up 2 bases and J gave up 0 bases; unmatched junction bases: 4. The germline V gene encodes CDR1 SGHNT and CDR2 YYREEE (reference sequence). CDR3 amino acids: CASSLISGTSYEQYF. In DNA, the CDR3 is TGTGCCAGCAGCTTAATTAGCGGGACCTCCTACGAGCAGTACTTC.

The V and J genes are TRBV10-2 and TRBJ2-3; perhaps TRBD2 as D (6 bases). The V gene lost 4 bases and the J gene lost 5 bases, with 10 bases spanning the gap. This CDR3 has 13 amino acids. In germline, CDR1 is WSHSY, CDR2 SAAADI. The CDR3 DNA is TGCGCCAGCAGTGCTAGCGAGGTAGATACGCAGTATTTT. Translated: CASSASEVDTQYF.

In nucleotides, the CDR3 is TGTGCCATCAACGACAGGGGGCGCGACACTGAAGCTTTCTTT. Translating gives CAINDRGRDTEAFF. The genes are TRBV10-3 and TRBJ1-1, with 10 nucleotides matching TRBD1. V lost 7 bases to trimming and J lost 3 bases; unmatched junction nucleotides: 5. Germline values: CDR1 ENHRY, CDR2 SYGVKD. The CDR3 consists of 14 residues.

The rearrangement joins TRBV4-2 to TRBJ2-5; 7 bases align to TRBD1. V lost 0 bases, J lost 5 bases, and 6 bases stayed unmatched. The CDR3 totals 15 residues. Per germline, CDR1 LGHNA and CDR2 YNFKEQ. DNA of the CDR3: TGTGCCAGCAGCCAAGAACGAGGGGGCGCGGAGACCCAGTACTTC. Its protein is CASSQERGGAETQYF.

The rearrangement links TRBV19 to TRBJ2-6; D might be TRBD1 (6 bases). This CDR3 has 16 residues. V was clipped by 5 bases and J by 0 bases, with 11 bases between them. Germline-derived CDR1 and CDR2 are LNHDA and SQIVND (reference sequence). CDR3 residues: CASSQQGRSGANVLTF. The DNA for the CDR3 is TGTGCCAGTAGTCAACAGGGCCGCTCTGGGGCCAACGTCCTGACTTTC.

This chain joins TRBV9 and TRBJ2-3; TRBD2 matches 11 bases. The CDR3 length is 16 residues. Unmatched junction bases numbered 6, after V lost 3 bases and J lost 3 bases. Per the germline V gene, CDR1 is SGDLS and CDR2 is YYNGEE. CDR3 loop: CASSGKGTSGTDTQYF. The CDR3 region has the DNA TGTGCCAGCAGCGGAAAAGGGACTAGCGGAACAGATACGCAGTATTTT.

This clone was recorded only once. This sequence joins TRBV7-2 and TRBJ2-7, with 7 bases matching TRBD1. J gave up 1 base and V 5 bases, and 2 bases lay outside the gene matches. The CDR3 sequence is 13 residues long. Germline V gene data show CDR1 as SGHTA and CDR2 as FQGNSA. CDR3 residues: CASSGGQSYEQYF. CDR3 coding DNA: TGTGCCAGCAGCGGGGGACAGTCCTACGAGCAGTACTTC.

The chain joins TRBV29-1 to TRBJ1-1, with D maybe TRBD1 (6 bases). The CDR3 extends over 12 amino acids. Germline V gene data show CDR1 as SQVTM and CDR2 as ANQGSEA. V lost 7 bases, J lost 6 bases, and 15 bases lay in between. CDR3 nucleotide sequence: TGCAGCGCCTATGCGGGGGGCCCTGAAGCTTTCTTT. Protein sequence: CSAYAGGPEAFF.

The rearrangement links TRBV5-6 to TRBJ2-3; tentatively, D is TRBD2 (6 bases). Trimming removed 0 bases from V and 0 bases from J, with 8 bases in between. CDR1 SGHDT and CDR2 YYEEEE come from the germline V gene. The CDR3 is 15 amino acids. CDR3 DNA: TGTGCCAGCAGCTTGGCCGGGACTAGCACAGATACGCAGTATTTT. Translating gives CASSLAGTSTDTQYF.

The V call is TRBV27, the J call TRBJ2-5; 15 bases match TRBD2. The CDR3 has 15 amino acids. Trimming at V came to 5 bases and at J to 5 bases, leaving 3 bases not matched to a gene. Germline V gives CDR1 MNHEY, CDR2 SMNVEV (reference sequence). The DNA for the CDR3 is TGTGCCAGCAGTCCCGGGACTAGCGGGGGGGAGACCCAGTACTTC. Translating it yields CASSPGTSGGETQYF.

This clone was recorded only once. The CDR3 region has the DNA TGCGCCAGCTTTCTCGGGGGTCCTAACACCGGGGAGCTGTTTTTT. It is translated as CASFLGGPNTGELFF. V usage is TRBV10-1 and J usage is TRBJ2-2; D possibly corresponds to TRBD2 (6 bases). V lost 8 bases and J 2 bases, leaving 15 bases between the germline ends. This CDR3 region has 15 residues. The germline CDR1 and CDR2 sequences are WNHNN and SYGVQD (reference sequence).

The chain has TRBV29-1 and TRBJ1-2; 7 positions agree with TRBD1. Germline V gives CDR1 SQVTM, CDR2 ANQGSEA. The length of the CDR3 is 12 residues. Trimming at V came to 5 bases and at J to 2 bases, leaving 2 bases not matched to a gene. CDR3 protein: CSVPGQNYGYTF. Here the CDR3 DNA reads TGCAGCGTTCCGGGACAGAACTATGGCTACACCTTC.

The chain couples TRBV6-5 to TRBJ2-7, with 7 nucleotides matching TRBD2. V was pared by 0 bases and J by 4 bases, with 9 bases of the junction left unmatched. The CDR3 has 16 residues. Germline V CDR1 and CDR2: MNHEY, SVGAGI. CDR3 residues: CASSYSRERDTYEQYF. CDR3 DNA sequence: TGTGCCAGCAGTTACTCGAGGGAGCGGGATACGTACGAGCAGTACTTC.

This chain uses TRBV7-9 with TRBJ2-7; tentative D call: TRBD2 (5 bases). This CDR3 region has 15 residues. Germline V lookup: CDR1 SEHNR, CDR2 FQNEAQ (reference sequence). The V gene lost 1 base and the J gene lost 3 bases, with 13 bases spanning the gap. CDR3 nucleotides: TGTGCCAGCAGCTTAGGGGGTAATAGCGTCTACGAGCAGTACTTC. Residues: CASSLGGNSVYEQYF.

The chain links TRBV7-9 to TRBJ1-1, with D tentatively TRBD1 (5 bases). The length of the CDR3 is 14 residues. Germline assignment: CDR1 SEHNR and CDR2 FQNEAQ (reference sequence). Trimming removed 0 bases from V and 6 bases from J, with 11 bases in between. The CDR3 sequence: CASSLAVGPPEAFF. DNA of the CDR3: TGTGCCAGCAGCTTAGCGGTGGGGCCCCCTGAAGCTTTCTTT.

The chain is built from TRBV5-1 and TRBJ2-1; 13 bases are a match to TRBD2. Germline CDR1 is SGHRS and CDR2 is YFSETQ. V was clipped by 3 bases and J by 7 bases; unmatched bases: 4. The CDR3 consists of 15 residues. CDR3 sequence reads: CASSSGLAGDNEQFF. For the CDR3, the DNA is TGCGCCAGCAGCTCCGGACTAGCGGGGGATAATGAGCAGTTCTTC. The full variable domain, rest sourced from reference TRBV5-1 and TRBJ2-1, is KAGVTQTPRYLIKTRGQQVTLSCSPISGHRSVSWYQQTPGQGLQFLFEYFSETQRNKGNFPGRFSGRQFSNSRSEMNVSTLELGDSALYLCASSSGLAGDNEQFFGPGTRLTVL.

This rearrangement joins TRBV6-4 to TRBJ2-1; 10 nucleotides align to TRBD2. After removal of 0 bases from V and 4 bases from J, the junction contained 0 bases not matched to a gene. CDR1 and CDR2 from the germline V gene are MRHNA and SNTAGT. This CDR3 contains 15 residues. The CDR3 DNA reads as TGTGCCAGCAGTGACTCGACTAGCGGGTACAATGAGCAGTTCTTC. This codes for CASSDSTSGYNEQFF.

This clone occurred once. CDR3 protein: CASSYSLAGGPNEQYF. DNA of the CDR3: TGTGCCAGCAGTTACAGCCTAGCGGGGGGGCCCAACGAGCAGTACTTC. The chain has TRBV6-6 and TRBJ2-7; 12 nucleotides line up with TRBD2. The germline gives CDR1 MNHNY, CDR2 SVGAGI (reference sequence). The J segment lost 5 bases and the V segment lost 2 bases, leaving 7 bases of the junction unmatched. The CDR3 length is 16 residues.

This clone was recorded only once. The CDR3 nucleotides read TGTGCCAGCAGAGTTAGCGGGAGGAGCACAGATACGCAGTATTTT. Its protein product is CASRVSGRSTDTQYF. This sequence joins TRBV2 and TRBJ2-3, with TRBD2 matching 10 bases. The CDR3 is made up of 15 amino acids. The J segment lost 0 bases and the V segment lost 6 bases, leaving 3 bases of the junction unmatched. Germline CDR1 reads SNHLY; CDR2 reads FYNNEI.

V is TRBV5-1 and J is TRBJ1-2; D uncertain. V lost 0 bases and J lost 3, with 6 bases in between. This CDR3 region has 13 residues. Germline CDR1 and CDR2: SGHRS and YFSETQ. The CDR3 loop is CASSLDGDYGYTF. CDR3 DNA sequence: TGCGCCAGCAGCTTGGACGGTGACTATGGCTACACCTTC.

The chain combines TRBV10-3 with TRBJ2-1, with TRBD1 identical over 9 bases. V lost 10 bases and J lost 7; bases outside the gene matches: 8. The CDR3 contains 13 residues. From germline, CDR1 is ENHRY and CDR2 SYGVKD. The CDR3 sequence: CASMIQGANEQFF. The DNA of the CDR3 is TGTGCCAGCATGATACAGGGGGCTAATGAGCAGTTCTTC.